The T cell receptor beta chain under discussion was sequenced for a study of lymphopenia after photon versus proton radiotherapy. Study-wide findings and caveats: After the lymphocyte nadir, photon-treated repertoires showed oligoclonal expansion, especially of CD8+ Temra cells. Proton therapy kept repertoires fairly stable, unlike photons, which gained effector/memory cells.

V dropped 1 base and J dropped 4 bases, with 14 bases sitting between them. This CDR3 spans 14 amino acids. Germline values: CDR1 GTSNPN, CDR2 SVGIG (reference sequence). Profiling relied on immunoSEQ multiplex PCR, and the TCRdb table lists in-frame clones only, not all of them. Among 55,000 to 70,000 clones, about 90% were seen once, and the ten largest hold over 2%. As concerns this clone: The target antigen is unknown.

The clonotype comes from a woman aged 40 to 50 with cholangiocarcinoma. This chain connects TRBV30 to TRBJ2-7, with D possibly matching TRBD1 (5 bases). This specimen was peripheral blood, taken from a patient treated with photon-based radiotherapy. CDR3 in amino acids: CAWSGDSSLYEQYF. As DNA, the CDR3 is TGTGCCTGGAGTGGAGACAGCTCTCTGTACGAGCAGTACTTC.